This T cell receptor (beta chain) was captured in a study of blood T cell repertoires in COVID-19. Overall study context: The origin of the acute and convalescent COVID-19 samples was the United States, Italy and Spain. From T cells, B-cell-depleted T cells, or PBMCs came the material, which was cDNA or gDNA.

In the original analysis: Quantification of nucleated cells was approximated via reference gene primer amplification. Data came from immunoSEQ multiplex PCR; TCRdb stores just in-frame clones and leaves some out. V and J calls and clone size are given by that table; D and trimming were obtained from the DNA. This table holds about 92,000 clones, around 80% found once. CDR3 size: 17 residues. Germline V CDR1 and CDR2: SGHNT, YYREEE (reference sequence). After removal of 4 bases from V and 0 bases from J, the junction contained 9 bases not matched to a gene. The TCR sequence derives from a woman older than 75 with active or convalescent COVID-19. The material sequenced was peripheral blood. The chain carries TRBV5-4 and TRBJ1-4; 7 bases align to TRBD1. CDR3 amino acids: CASSLRQGYTTNEKLFF. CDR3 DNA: TGTGCCAGCAGCCTACGACAGGGATACACAACTAATGAAAAACTGTTTTTT.